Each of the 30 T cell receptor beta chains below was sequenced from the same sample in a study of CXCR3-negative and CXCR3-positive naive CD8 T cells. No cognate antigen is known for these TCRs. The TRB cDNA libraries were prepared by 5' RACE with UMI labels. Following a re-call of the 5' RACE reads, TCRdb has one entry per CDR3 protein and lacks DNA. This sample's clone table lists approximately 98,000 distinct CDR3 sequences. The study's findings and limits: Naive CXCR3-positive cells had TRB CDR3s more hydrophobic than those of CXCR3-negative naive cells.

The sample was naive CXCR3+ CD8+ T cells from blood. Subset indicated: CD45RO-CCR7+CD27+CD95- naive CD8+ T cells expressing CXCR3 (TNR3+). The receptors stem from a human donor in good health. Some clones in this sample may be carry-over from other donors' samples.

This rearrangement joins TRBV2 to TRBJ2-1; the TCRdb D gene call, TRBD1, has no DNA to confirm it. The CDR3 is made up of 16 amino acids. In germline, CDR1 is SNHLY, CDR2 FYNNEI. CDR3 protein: CASSVWAGSSYNEQFF.

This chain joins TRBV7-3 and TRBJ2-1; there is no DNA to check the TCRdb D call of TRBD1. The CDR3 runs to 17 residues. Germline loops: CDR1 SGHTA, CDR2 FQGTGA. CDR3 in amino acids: CASSTPYRGRRGAEQFF. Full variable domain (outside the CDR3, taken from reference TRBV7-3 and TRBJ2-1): GAGVSQTPSNKVTEKGKYVELRCDPISGHTALYWYRQSLGQGPEFLIYFQGTGAADDSGLPNDRFFAVRPEGSVSTLKIQRTERGDSAVYLCASSTPYRGRRGAEQFFGPGTRLTVL.

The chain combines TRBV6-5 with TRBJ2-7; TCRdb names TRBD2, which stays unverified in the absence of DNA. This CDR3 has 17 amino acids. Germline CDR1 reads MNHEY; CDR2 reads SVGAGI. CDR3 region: CASSDSTGRVSSYEQYF.

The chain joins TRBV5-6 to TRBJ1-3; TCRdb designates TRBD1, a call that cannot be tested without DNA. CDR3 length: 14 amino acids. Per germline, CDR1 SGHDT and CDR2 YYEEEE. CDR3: CASSTDMGGDTIYF. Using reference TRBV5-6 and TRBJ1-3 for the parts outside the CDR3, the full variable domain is DAGVTQSPTHLIKTRGQQVTLRCSPKSGHDTVSWYQQALGQGPQFIFQYYEEEERQRGNFPDRFSGHQFPNYSSELNVNALLLGDSALYLCASSTDMGGDTIYFGEGSWLTVV.

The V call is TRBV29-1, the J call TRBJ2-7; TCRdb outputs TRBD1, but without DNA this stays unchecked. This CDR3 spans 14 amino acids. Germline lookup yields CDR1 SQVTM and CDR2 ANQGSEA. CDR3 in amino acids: CSVEERRQGYEQYF.

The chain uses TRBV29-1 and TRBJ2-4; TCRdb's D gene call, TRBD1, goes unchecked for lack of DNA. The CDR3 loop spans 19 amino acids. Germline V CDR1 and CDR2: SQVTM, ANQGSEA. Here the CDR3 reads CSVEMWRGETGGSKNIQYF.

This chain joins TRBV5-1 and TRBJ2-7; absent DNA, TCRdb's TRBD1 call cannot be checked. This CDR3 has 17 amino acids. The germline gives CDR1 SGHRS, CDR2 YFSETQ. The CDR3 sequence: CASSLAGPGMGDYEQYF.

The CDR3 protein is CASSHLKGSNEQYF. The J gene is TRBJ2-7, the V gene TRBV4-1. The CDR3 is 14 amino acids. The germline CDR1 and CDR2 sequences are MGHRA and YSYEKL.

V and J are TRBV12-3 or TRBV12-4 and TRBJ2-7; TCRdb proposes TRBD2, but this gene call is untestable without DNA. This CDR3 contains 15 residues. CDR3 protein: CASSLLAGGSYEQYF.

This chain's CDR3 is CATSRDPGQSTGELFF. The V gene is TRBV15, the J gene TRBJ2-2; TCRdb reports TRBD1, a call that lacks DNA to check it against. Per germline, CDR1 LNHNV and CDR2 YYDKDF (reference sequence). CDR3 size: 16 residues.

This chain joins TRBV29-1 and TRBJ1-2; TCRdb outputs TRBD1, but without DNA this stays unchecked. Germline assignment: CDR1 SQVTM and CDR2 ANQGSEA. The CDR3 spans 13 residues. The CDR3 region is CSVERGPDYGYTF. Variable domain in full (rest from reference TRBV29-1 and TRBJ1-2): SAVISQKPSRDICQRGTSLTIQCQVDSQVTMMFWYRQQPGQSLTLIATANQGSEATYESGFVIDKFPISRPNLTFSTLTVSNMSPEDSSIYLCSVERGPDYGYTFGSGTRLTVV.

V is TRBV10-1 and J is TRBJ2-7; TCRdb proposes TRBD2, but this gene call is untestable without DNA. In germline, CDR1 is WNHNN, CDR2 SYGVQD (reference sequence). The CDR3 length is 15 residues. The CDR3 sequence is CASSENGPNCYEQYF.

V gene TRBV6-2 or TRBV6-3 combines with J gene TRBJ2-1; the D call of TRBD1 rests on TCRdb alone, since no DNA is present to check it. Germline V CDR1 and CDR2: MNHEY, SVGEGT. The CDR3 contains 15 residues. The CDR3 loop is CASSYFGREYNEQFF.

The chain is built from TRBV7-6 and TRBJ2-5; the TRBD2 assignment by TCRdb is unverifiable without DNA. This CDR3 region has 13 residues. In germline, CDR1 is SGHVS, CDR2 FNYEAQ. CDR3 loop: CASSLELEETQYF.

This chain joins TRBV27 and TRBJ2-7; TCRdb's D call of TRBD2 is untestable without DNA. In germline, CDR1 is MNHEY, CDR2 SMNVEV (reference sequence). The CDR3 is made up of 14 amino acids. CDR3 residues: CASSLARAAYEQYF.

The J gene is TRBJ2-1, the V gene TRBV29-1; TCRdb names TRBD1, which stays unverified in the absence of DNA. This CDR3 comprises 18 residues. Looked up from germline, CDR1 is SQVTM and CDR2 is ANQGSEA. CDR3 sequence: CSVTGGDSSGGSYNEQFF.

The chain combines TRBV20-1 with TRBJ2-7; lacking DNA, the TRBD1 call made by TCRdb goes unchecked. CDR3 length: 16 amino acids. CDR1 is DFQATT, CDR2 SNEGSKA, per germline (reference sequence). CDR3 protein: CSARDLAGLTSSEQYF.

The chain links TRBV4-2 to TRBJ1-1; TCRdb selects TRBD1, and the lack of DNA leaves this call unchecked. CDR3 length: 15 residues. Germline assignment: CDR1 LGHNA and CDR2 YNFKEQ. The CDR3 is CASSQDLEGGRGAFF.

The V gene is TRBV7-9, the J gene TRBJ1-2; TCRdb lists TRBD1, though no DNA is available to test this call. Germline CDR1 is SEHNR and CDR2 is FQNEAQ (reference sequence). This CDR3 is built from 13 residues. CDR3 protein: CASSPAGKVGYTF. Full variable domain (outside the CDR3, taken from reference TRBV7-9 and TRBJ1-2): DTGVSQNPRHKITKRGQNVTFRCDPISEHNRLYWYRQTLGQGPEFLTYFQNEAQLEKSRLLSDRFSAERPKGSFSTLEIQRTEQGDSAMYLCASSPAGKVGYTFGSGTRLTVV.

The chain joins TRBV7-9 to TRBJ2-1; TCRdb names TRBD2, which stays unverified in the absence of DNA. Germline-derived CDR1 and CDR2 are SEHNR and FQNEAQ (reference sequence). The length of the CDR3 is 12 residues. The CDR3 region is CASSQYSGWQFF.

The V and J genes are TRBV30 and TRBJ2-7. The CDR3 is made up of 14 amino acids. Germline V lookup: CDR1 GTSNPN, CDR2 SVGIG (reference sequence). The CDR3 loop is CVWSVSFASYEQYF.

The CDR3: CASSLPGTSSYEQYF. The chain uses TRBV28 and TRBJ2-7; checking the TCRdb D call of TRBD2 is not possible without DNA. The CDR3 consists of 15 residues. Per germline, CDR1 MDHEN and CDR2 SYDVKM.

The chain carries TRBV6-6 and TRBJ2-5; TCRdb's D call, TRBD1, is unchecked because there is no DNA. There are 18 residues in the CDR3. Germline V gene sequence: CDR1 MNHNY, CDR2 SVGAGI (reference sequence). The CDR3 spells CASSYSLTPLTVGETQYF.

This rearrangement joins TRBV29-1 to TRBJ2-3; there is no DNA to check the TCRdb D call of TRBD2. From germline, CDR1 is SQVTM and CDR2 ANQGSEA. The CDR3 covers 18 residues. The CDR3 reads CSVVPARLAVAGTDTQYF.

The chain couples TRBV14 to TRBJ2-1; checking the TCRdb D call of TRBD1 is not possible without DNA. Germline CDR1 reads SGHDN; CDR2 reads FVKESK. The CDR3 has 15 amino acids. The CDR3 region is CASSQDQGSGGEQFF.

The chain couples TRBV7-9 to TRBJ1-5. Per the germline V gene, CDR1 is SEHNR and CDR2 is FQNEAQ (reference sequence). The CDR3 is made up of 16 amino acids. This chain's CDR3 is CASSPTEGGVNQPQHF. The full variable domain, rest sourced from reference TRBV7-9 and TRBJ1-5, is DTGVSQNPRHKITKRGQNVTFRCDPISEHNRLYWYRQTLGQGPEFLTYFQNEAQLEKSRLLSDRFSAERPKGSFSTLEIQRTEQGDSAMYLCASSPTEGGVNQPQHFGDGTRLSIL.

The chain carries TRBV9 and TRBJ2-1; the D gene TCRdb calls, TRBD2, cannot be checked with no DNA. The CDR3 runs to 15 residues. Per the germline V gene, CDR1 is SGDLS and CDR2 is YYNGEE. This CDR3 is CASSGAGGVYNEQFF.

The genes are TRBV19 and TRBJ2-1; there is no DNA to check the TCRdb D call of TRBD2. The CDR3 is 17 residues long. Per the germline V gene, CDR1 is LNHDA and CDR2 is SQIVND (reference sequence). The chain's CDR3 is CASSISSGGSSYNEQFF.

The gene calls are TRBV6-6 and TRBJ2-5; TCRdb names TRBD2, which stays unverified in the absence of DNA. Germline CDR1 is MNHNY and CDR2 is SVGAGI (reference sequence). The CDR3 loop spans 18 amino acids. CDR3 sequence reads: CASSFRLAGGPFQETQYF.

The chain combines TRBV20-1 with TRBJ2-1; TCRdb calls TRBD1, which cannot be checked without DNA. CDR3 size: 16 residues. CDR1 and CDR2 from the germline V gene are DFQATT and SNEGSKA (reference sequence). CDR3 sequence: CSARNLNRVYYNEQFF.